The 21 T cell receptor beta chains below all came from one sample that was sequenced in a study of post-analysis software for immune sequencing data. Study results and caveats: Higher frequency in patients than in controls was seen for several TRBV segments, with TRBV5-6, TRBV5-1 and TRBV20-1 among them.

TCR beta cDNA libraries had unique molecular identifiers. TCRdb analysed the PCR reads with MiXCR anew, one entry per CDR3 protein. This table has 650,000 to 900,000 distinct CDR3 sequences, about 43% appearing once. No antigen has been identified for these receptors. Sequencing was carried out using blood. These receptors all stem from a girl aged 10-17 years with multiple sclerosis.

V and J are TRBV3-1 and TRBJ2-3, with D uncertain. V was trimmed by 5 bases and J by 4 bases, leaving 10 bases between them. The CDR3 has 13 amino acids. The germline gives CDR1 LGHDT, CDR2 YNNKEL (reference sequence). The CDR3 DNA follows: TGTGCCAGCAGCAATCTAGGGCCAGATACGCAGTATTTT. This gives the protein CASSNLGPDTQYF.

V usage is TRBV5-1 and J usage is TRBJ1-4, with 7 bases matching TRBD1. Germline trimming cut 4 bases from V and 6 bases from J; bases unmatched to any gene: 12. Per germline, CDR1 SGHRS and CDR2 YFSETQ. This CDR3 comprises 16 residues. DNA of the CDR3: TGCGCCAGCAGCCTAACCCCACAGGGGATTGATGAAAAACTGTTTTTT. Encoded protein: CASSLTPQGIDEKLFF. The variable domain in full, with the rest retrieved from reference TRBV5-1 and TRBJ1-4, is KAGVTQTPRYLIKTRGQQVTLSCSPISGHRSVSWYQQTPGQGLQFLFEYFSETQRNKGNFPGRFSGRQFSNSRSEMNVSTLELGDSALYLCASSLTPQGIDEKLFFGSGTQLSVL.

This clonotype was seen only a few times. The J gene is TRBJ2-1, the V gene TRBV7-3, with TRBD2 matching over 8 bases. The trim removed 1 base at V and 7 bases at J, leaving 6 bases unmatched. The CDR3 runs 15 residues. Germline V gene lookup returns CDR1 SGHTA and CDR2 FQGTGA. In DNA form, the CDR3 reads TGTGCCAGCAGCTTAAATTCTGGACTAGCTAATGAGCAGTTCTTC. Residues: CASSLNSGLANEQFF.

V gene TRBV20-1 combines with J gene TRBJ1-2, with a tentative D call TRBD1 (6 bases). The CDR3 has 14 amino acids. Germline V gene sequence: CDR1 DFQATT, CDR2 SNEGSKA (reference sequence). V lost 3 bases, J lost 0 bases, and 11 bases lay in between. CDR3 bases: TGCAGTGCTAGCGGACAGACGGCTAACTATGGCTACACCTTC. It is translated as CSASGQTANYGYTF.

The rearrangement uses TRBV25-1 and TRBJ2-3; TRBD1 agrees at 7 bases. V lost 2 bases to trimming and J lost 4 bases; unmatched junction nucleotides: 9. The CDR3 loop spans 16 amino acids. CDR1 and CDR2 (germline): MGHDK, SYGVNS. The CDR3 region has the DNA TGTGCCAGCAGTGAACGGGGCAGGGGGATGGCAGATACGCAGTATTTT. Its protein is CASSERGRGMADTQYF.

In this sample, this clonotype turned up a few times. The chain uses TRBV6-5 and TRBJ2-1; no definite D call. In germline, CDR1 is MNHEY, CDR2 SVGAGI. The germline V and J ends were trimmed by 7 bases and 6 bases, with 7 bases remaining between them. The CDR3 has 11 amino acids. The CDR3 protein is CASMKGNEQFF. CDR3 sequence (DNA): TGTGCCAGCATGAAGGGCAATGAGCAGTTCTTC.

The chain carries TRBV9 and TRBJ2-7; possibly TRBD2 for D (6 bases). Germline V CDR1 and CDR2: SGDLS, YYNGEE. V was cut by 1 base and J by 3 bases, with 14 bases left in between. This CDR3 is built from 15 residues. CDR3 DNA sequence: TGTGCCAGCAGCGTACACGGGGGAAGGGACTACGAGCAGTACTTC. Translation gives CASSVHGGRDYEQYF. Combining the CDR3 with reference TRBV9 and TRBJ2-7 gives the whole variable domain DSGVTQTPKHLITATGQRVTLRCSPRSGDLSVYWYQQSLDQGLQFLIQYYNGEERAKGNILERFSAQQFPDLHSELNLSSLELGDSALYFCASSVHGGRDYEQYFGPGTRLTVT.

The genes are TRBV5-1 and TRBJ1-1; D ambiguous. Germline V gives CDR1 SGHRS, CDR2 YFSETQ. The CDR3 extends over 15 amino acids. V lost 0 bases and J 5 bases, leaving 14 bases between the germline ends. CDR3 bases: TGCGCCAGCAGCTTGGGTGGCACGCGGGTGACTGAAGCTTTCTTT. It specifies CASSLGGTRVTEAFF.

This clonotype has just a few counts. This chain uses TRBV15 with TRBJ1-2; a possible D gene is TRBD1 (6 bases). Deletions cut 0 bases from V and 6 bases from J, with 11 bases between. This CDR3 is 14 amino acids long. Germline-derived CDR1 and CDR2 are LNHNV and YYDKDF (reference sequence). DNA for the CDR3: TGTGCCACCAGCAGAGATCGGGGGCCGGATGGCTACACCTTC. It is translated as CATSRDRGPDGYTF.

V usage is TRBV9 and J usage is TRBJ2-1, with a tentative D call TRBD1 (6 bases). Germline V gives CDR1 SGDLS, CDR2 YYNGEE. The CDR3 is 16 amino acids. V lost 4 bases to trimming and J lost 12 bases, with 26 bases between them. The CDR3 coding sequence is TGTGCCAGCAGCATAACCGGGACATCGGGCGATTTTGGGCAGTTCTTC. Protein: CASSITGTSGDFGQFF.

The chain joins TRBV20-1 to TRBJ2-1, with 8 nucleotides matching TRBD2. The CDR3 loop spans 15 amino acids. The V gene end was trimmed by 1 base and the J gene end by 0 bases; junction bases not matched to a gene: 2. Germline CDR1 DFQATT, CDR2 SNEGSKA (reference sequence). The CDR3 bases are TGCAGTGCTAGAGCAGGGACTAGCTCCTACAATGAGCAGTTCTTC. Amino acid sequence: CSARAGTSSYNEQFF.

V usage is TRBV28 and J usage is TRBJ2-5; D is unclear. With the DNA end fitting TRBJ2-7 better, the J assignment may be wrong. The CDR3 consists of 14 residues. Germline-derived CDR1 and CDR2 are MDHEN and SYDVKM. The CDR3 bases are TGTGCCAGCAGTTCCCCCGCACAGACCTACGAGCAGTACTTC. It yields the protein CASSSPAQTYEQYF.

J is TRBJ1-6 and V is TRBV12-3 or TRBV12-4, with 7 bases lining up with TRBD1. CDR3 length equals 14 residues. Trimming at V came to 3 bases and at J to 10 bases, leaving 6 bases not matched to a gene. This CDR3 is CASSLNQGGSPLHF. CDR3 bases: TGTGCCAGCAGTTTGAATCAGGGGGGGTCACCCCTCCACTTT.

The CDR3 sequence: CASIPSGGLGDNEQFF. DNA for the CDR3: TGTGCCAGCATTCCTTCGGGGGGACTAGGAGACAATGAGCAGTTCTTC. The gene calls are TRBV12-3 or TRBV12-4 and TRBJ2-1, with 8 bases matching TRBD2. The CDR3 spans 16 residues. With V trimmed by 7 bases and J by 5 bases, 13 bases remained unmatched.

As concerns this clonotype: A read error may produce the germline difference seen at one junction end. V gene TRBV28 combines with J gene TRBJ2-5; D is unresolved. Germline V gene data show CDR1 as MDHEN and CDR2 as SYDVKM. The CDR3 consists of 11 residues. The CDR3 DNA reads TGTGCCGGCAGTTCCCCGGATGAGCAGTACTTC. Protein product: CAGSSPDEQYF.

The chain employs TRBV4-2 and TRBJ1-4, with a tentative D call TRBD1 (5 bases). In germline, CDR1 is LGHNA, CDR2 YNFKEQ. This CDR3 region has 16 residues. Trimming pared 0 bases from V and 7 bases from J, leaving 15 bases between. Written as DNA, the CDR3 is TGTGCCAGCAGCCAAGAAGCAGGAGGACACCTTGAAAAACTGTTTTTT. This translates into CASSQEAGGHLEKLFF.

This clonotype came up a few times. The chain couples TRBV20-1 to TRBJ2-5; TRBD2 matches 11 bases. This CDR3 region has 14 residues. With 7 bases clipped from V and 7 bases from J, the junction kept 11 bases outside the gene matches. Germline values: CDR1 DFQATT, CDR2 SNEGSKA (reference sequence). The chain's CDR3 is CSGLAGGSWVTQYF. The CDR3, as DNA: TGCAGTGGATTAGCGGGAGGGTCGTGGGTGACCCAGTACTTC.

V gene TRBV7-9 combines with J gene TRBJ2-7; TRBD1 matches 8 bases. The CDR3 sequence is 15 residues long. Trimming at V came to 5 bases and at J to 0 bases, leaving 6 bases not matched to a gene. Germline CDR1 is SEHNR and CDR2 is FQNEAQ (reference sequence). The CDR3 DNA reads as TGTGCCAGCAGCCGGTGGGGGACAGGCTCCTACGAGCAGTACTTC. Its protein product is CASSRWGTGSYEQYF.

The J gene is TRBJ2-1, the V gene TRBV10-3, with 8 bases identical to TRBD2. With 7 bases clipped from V and 8 bases from J, the junction kept 10 bases outside the gene matches. The V gene's germline CDR1 is ENHRY and CDR2 SYGVKD. The CDR3 consists of 14 residues. The CDR3 nucleotides read TGTGCCATCAATAAACAGACAGCGGGAGATGAGCAGTTCTTC. Its translation: CAINKQTAGDEQFF.

V usage is TRBV11-2 and J usage is TRBJ2-5, with a weak D call TRBD2 (5 bases). V lost 5 bases to trimming and J lost 4 bases, with 20 bases between them. This CDR3 contains 16 residues. The V gene's germline CDR1 is SGHAT and CDR2 FQNNGV. In DNA, the CDR3 is TGTGCCAGCAGCCCCCCCACCGTCGGGATTGCAGAGACCCAGTACTTC. It yields the protein CASSPPTVGIAETQYF.

This clonotype was detected only a few times. This chain connects TRBV27 to TRBJ1-6; D gene ambiguous. Per germline, CDR1 MNHEY and CDR2 SMNVEV (reference sequence). The CDR3 is 12 residues long. V shed 3 bases and J shed 15 bases, with 12 bases lying between them. As DNA, the CDR3 is TGTGCCAGCAGTTTCCCAGGTGGAGGCCTCCACTTT. This gives the protein CASSFPGGGLHF.